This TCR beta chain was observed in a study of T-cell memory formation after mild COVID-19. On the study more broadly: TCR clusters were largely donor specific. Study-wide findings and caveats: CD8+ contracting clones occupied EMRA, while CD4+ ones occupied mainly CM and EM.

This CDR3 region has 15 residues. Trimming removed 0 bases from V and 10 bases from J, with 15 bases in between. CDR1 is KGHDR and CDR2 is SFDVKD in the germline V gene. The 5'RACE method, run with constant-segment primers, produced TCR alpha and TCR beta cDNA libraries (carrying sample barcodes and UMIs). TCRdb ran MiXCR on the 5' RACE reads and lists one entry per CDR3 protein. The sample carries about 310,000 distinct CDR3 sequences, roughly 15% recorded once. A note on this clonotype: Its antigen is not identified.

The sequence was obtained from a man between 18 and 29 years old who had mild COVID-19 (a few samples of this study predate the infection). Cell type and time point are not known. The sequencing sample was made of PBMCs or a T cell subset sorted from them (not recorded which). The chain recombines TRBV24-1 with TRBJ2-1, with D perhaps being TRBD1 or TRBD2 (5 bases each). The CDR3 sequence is CATSDLLQTAEEQFF. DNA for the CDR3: TGTGCCACCAGTGATTTGCTTCAGACAGCGGAGGAGCAGTTCTTC.